This T cell receptor beta chain appears in the sequencing data of a study of T cells in Graves' hyperthyroidism and ophthalmopathy. From RNA transcripts, TCR beta CDR3 regions were amplified. HTBI primers were the set used in a first-round RT-PCR of the TCR CDR3. TCRdb itself ran the multiplex PCR reads through MiXCR, one entry per CDR3 protein. Of around 600,000 distinct CDR3 sequences in the sample, around 13% were seen once. Clinical symptoms, serum thyroxine and TRAb, thyroid ultrasound and orbital computed tomography were used for the diagnoses. About 9.4 ml fresh peripheral blood yielded the PBMCs. This clonotype was detected ten times or more. The antigen remains undetermined. Study-level points and caveats: Within blood appeared most thyroid clonotypes that had expanded above 0.001.

The receptor was derived from a woman aged 50 to 60 with Graves' ophthalmopathy. Sequenced sample: blood.

DNA of the CDR3: TGTGCCAGCACCGACTACAGGCGGGGGGCCCGGGAGACCCAGTACTTC. It yields the protein CASTDYRRGARETQYF. The chain has TRBV28 and TRBJ2-5, with 8 nucleotides matching TRBD2. The CDR3 is 16 amino acids. Germline V gene sequence: CDR1 MDHEN, CDR2 SYDVKM. V was clipped by 7 bases and J by 5 bases; unmatched bases: 15. Combining the CDR3 with reference TRBV28 and TRBJ2-5 gives the whole variable domain DVKVTQSSRYLVKRTGEKVFLECVQDMDHENMFWYRQDPGLGLRLIYFSYDVKMKEKGDIPEGYSVSREKKERFSLILESASTNQTSMYLCASTDYRRGARETQYFGPGTRLLVL.